The 4 T cell receptor beta chains below were found in one sample sequenced in a study of blood T cell repertoires in COVID-19. Method: immunoSEQ multiplex PCR; TCRdb's copy keeps in-frame clones and lacks some. The sample records about 180,000 clones, 85% to 90% being singletons. The source material was peripheral blood. These receptors were taken from a man aged 65 to 85 with active or convalescent COVID-19.

The rearrangement joins TRBV5-1 to TRBJ2-5; D is perhaps TRBD2 (5 bases). The CDR3 length is 15 residues. V shed 4 bases and J shed 5 bases, with 18 bases lying between them. Germline lookup yields CDR1 SGHRS and CDR2 YFSETQ. The CDR3 reads CASSPVAGILETQYF. CDR3 coding DNA: TGCGCCAGCAGCCCTGTGGCCGGGATTCTGGAGACCCAGTACTTC.

This chain connects TRBV12-3 or TRBV12-4 to TRBJ1-1; D possibly corresponds to TRBD1 (5 bases). This CDR3 contains 13 residues. The V end was cut by 3 bases, the J end by 1 base, with 6 bases between. CDR3 sequence: CASSLQGNTEAFF. The DNA of the CDR3 is TGTGCCAGCAGTTTGCAGGGGAACACTGAAGCTTTCTTT.

J is TRBJ2-2 and V is TRBV6-6; D is possibly TRBD2 (6 bases). The CDR3 contains 15 residues. The V end lost 5 bases, the J end lost 6 bases, and 16 bases lay between the germline ends. Per germline, CDR1 MNHNY and CDR2 SVGAGI (reference sequence). CDR3 region: CASSPHGRRAGELFF. The CDR3 nucleotides read TGTGCCAGCAGTCCCCATGGTAGGAGGGCCGGGGAGCTGTTTTTT.

This chain connects TRBV3-1 (or the pseudogene TRBV3-2) to TRBJ2-3; the match to TRBD2 covers 8 bases. V gave up 1 base and J gave up 0 bases; unmatched junction bases: 6. CDR1 is LGHDT and CDR2 is YNNKEL in the germline V gene (reference sequence). There are 17 residues in the CDR3. The CDR3 here is CASSQVRGAHSTDTQYF. In DNA form, the CDR3 reads TGTGCCAGCAGCCAAGTGCGGGGGGCACACAGCACAGATACGCAGTATTTT.